The T cell receptor (beta chain) described here comes from a study of PD-1 blockade in classical Hodgkin lymphoma. Findings of the study overall: In CD4+ cells, TCR diversity went up significantly by C4D1, but in CD8+ cells it did not. The repertoire differences lack a defined cause, possibly disease activity or prior therapy.

Method: immunoSEQ multiplex PCR; TCRdb's copy keeps in-frame clones and lacks some. The sample consists of tens of thousands of clones, more than 75% of them appearing once. Remarks on this clone: What it binds is not known.

Trimming removed 3 bases at V and 7 bases at J, with 19 bases between. The CDR3 extends over 15 amino acids. Germline V gives CDR1 LNHDA, CDR2 SQIVND (reference sequence). Relapse was seen in all patients after autologous stem cell transplantation, and brentuximab vedotin exposure was variable. The sequence was collected from a human donor with classical Hodgkin lymphoma. Here the sequenced sample was peripheral blood mononuclear cells (PBMCs), taken at baseline. V and J are TRBV19 and TRBJ2-7; no clear D gene. CDR3 sequence: CASSIGKPWSQEQYF. CDR3 DNA sequence: TGTGCCAGTAGTATTGGGAAACCCTGGTCCCAGGAGCAGTACTTC.